The rows below give T cell receptor beta chains drawn from one sample of a study of T cells in Graves' hyperthyroidism and ophthalmopathy. MiXCR, applied by TCRdb to the multiplex PCR reads, yields one record per CDR3 protein. The sample has 300,000 to 400,000 distinct CDR3 sequences; about 15% are singletons. The sequencing input was blood. Receptors were obtained from a woman between 25 and 40 years old with Graves' hyperthyroidism. The CDR3 runs from the conserved cysteine through the conserved F or W.

V gene | CDR3 protein
TRBV5-6 | CASSFPGLAAYNEQFF
TRBV11-1 | CASSQPGLAGPCIQYF
TRBV2 | CASAREKLFF
TRBV30 | CAWNGGADDEQYF
TRBV19 | CASSIVQGRRETQYF
TRBV24-1 | CATSDQRDDLEHGYTF
TRBV2 | CASREPHTEAFF
TRBV12-3/TRBV12-4 | CASSLELAGGYEQYF
TRBV28 | CASTPPNTYEQYF
TRBV6-1 | CASSPQGGPEAFF
TRBV7-2 | CASSLGLTDTQYF
TRBV2 | CASRRSGRTGGSEAFF
TRBV29-1 | CSVEGNRGPYEQYF
TRBV6-5 | CASSYDRVELFF
TRBV2 | CASSEQGGRRGRGYTF
TRBV4-2 | CASSTEQSSSYEQYF
TRBV7-9 | CASSLNLGDYNQPQHF
TRBV7-2 | CASRRRGEGNEQFF
TRBV10-3 | CAISEGQGAYEQYF
TRBV7-9 | CASSWVGGYEQYF
TRBV24-1 | CATSDLSWRGNEQFF
TRBV6-1 | CASSEAQPEQYF
TRBV30 | CAWSVVLALTYNEQFF
TRBV7-9 | CASSSRGTSYEQYF
TRBV3-1 | CASSPDRVAYEQYF
TRBV6-1 | CASSFRVKSNQPQHF
TRBV28 | CASGKLGLDRRNQPQHF
TRBV6-2/TRBV6-3 | CASVRDSSWEQFF
TRBV28 | CAVDGGSGNTIYF
TRBV4-1 | CASSGQGAINEKLFF
TRBV29-1 | CSVGGGEYSYNEQFF
TRBV28 | CASTSVLAGSGGELFF
TRBV7-9 | CASSLAESNTGELFF
TRBV20-1 | CSARVAGGISGELFF
TRBV20-1 | CSVRGQANTEAFF
TRBV12-5 | CASGFNNEQFF
TRBV7-9 | CASSFLGQGGPYGAQYF
TRBV27 | CASSAGLGPTWPQHF
TRBV20-1 | CSASRGGGNTEAFF
TRBV6-1 | CASSVAGPVIEQYF
TRBV28 | CASSLSTGLNQPQHF
TRBV11-1 | CASSLPSANTDTQYF
TRBV7-9 | CASSLELAYYEQYF
TRBV2 | CASSVGGNQPQHF
TRBV7-2 | CASSLLASGSLRLYEQYF
TRBV19 | CASHMTGLMDGYTF
TRBV12-3/TRBV12-4 | CASSPGGIPEQYF
TRBV24-1 | CATSDPWGGTGADTQYF
TRBV13 | CASSLGGEGEETQYF
TRBV7-2 | CASSRAQSGGSLYRETQYF
TRBV10-3 | CAAGVTHEQYF
TRBV28 | CASRPASGSGFF
TRBV29-1 | CSVGLRTLAGNTIYF
TRBV19 | CASSIPYSATDTQYF
TRBV5-6 | CASSSRAHWGRYEQYF